The sequence of this T cell receptor (beta chain) was determined in a study of cytomegalovirus exposure and HLA in healthy donors. At the level of the study: Of the donors genotyped, approximately 400 in all, over 80% fell in the Caucasian-associated ancestry cluster. Findings and limits, study-wide: Some 150 TCR beta chains were listed as cytomegalovirus-associated. Later analysis revealed greater clonal expansion in HLA-associated TCR beta chains than in equally common others.

Comment on this clone: Antigen: not known.

A multiplex PCR was run with 60 Vbeta primers and 13 Jbeta primers. Per the authors' pipeline: An analysis performed later counted 73 million or so unique TCR beta chains (roughly 11 million of them shared). The repertoire was sequenced with immunoSEQ multiplex PCR; TCRdb's copy has only in-frame clones and lacks some. The V and J calls and clone size are taken from that table; D and trimming were inferred from the DNA. The sample has about 210,000 clones, about 80% seen once. Germline loops: CDR1 DFQATT, CDR2 SNEGSKA (reference sequence). V shed 5 bases and J shed 1 base, with 4 bases lying between them. There are 11 residues in the CDR3.

V is TRBV20-1 and J is TRBJ2-3; no clear D gene. The sample comprised PBMCs. This clonotype was obtained from a man aged 35 to 55 in good health and CMV-seropositive. CDR3 sequence (DNA): TGCAGTGCTCATGGCACAGATACGCAGTATTTT. Protein product: CSAHGTDTQYF.